This TCR beta chain was sequenced during a study of cytomegalovirus exposure and HLA in healthy donors. Whole-study results and caveats: Under in vitro conditions, three CMV-associated chains were confirmed as specific for CMV antigens.

The PCR employed 60 Vbeta primers together with 13 Jbeta primers. Authors' data handling: It was a later analysis that counted tens of millions of unique TCR beta chains, of which 8.5 million to 12 million were shared. Sequencing was performed with immunoSEQ multiplex PCR; in TCRdb, only in-frame clones are kept and a portion is missing. V and J calls and clone size follow that table, whereas D and trimming were derived from the DNA. The table includes about 99,000 clones, more than 75% detected once. Comments on this clone: Its antigen is as yet unknown.

Germline V CDR1 and CDR2: SQVTM, ANQGSEA. CDR3 length equals 13 residues. Trimming cost V 7 bases and J 9 bases; bases outside gene matches: 14. The genes are TRBV29-1 and TRBJ2-7; TRBD1 matches 8 bases. Sequenced sample: PBMCs. This clonotype originated in a woman younger than 35 in good health and CMV-seropositive. The CDR3: CSASPGQALGQYF. Written as DNA, the CDR3 is TGCAGCGCCAGCCCGGGACAGGCGTTAGGGCAGTACTTC.